This paragraph covers one T cell receptor beta chain sequence. Its antigen is not identified. The entry originates in a study of T cell repertoires in cytomegalovirus infection. Overall study context: Based on public TCR beta signatures, there were indications of CMV infection and of a matching HLA type. Regarding the study as a whole: Dominating the ex vivo response were HLA-C-restricted CMV-specific TCR beta clonotypes. The cumulative frequency of public TCR beta families distinguished individuals who carried CMV together with the relevant HLA.

TCRdb re-derived calls from the reads in MiXCR, one entry per CDR3 protein. The table lists roughly 570,000 distinct CDR3 sequences, 40% of them singletons. The CDR3 loop spans 15 amino acids. Germline V gene sequence: CDR1 MGHRA, CDR2 YSYEKL. Trimming cost V 1 base and J 5 bases, with 14 bases left between them. The receptor was derived from a human donor in good health (CMV status not recorded). Some clones in this sample may be carry-over from other donors' samples. Sequencing was performed on cultured PBMCs, taken from culture after CMV antigen stimulation. The chain joins TRBV4-1 to TRBJ2-5; D uncertain. DNA of the CDR3: TGCGCCAGCAGCCAAGTCGTAGGAGCCTGGGAGACCCAGTACTTC. Its translation is CASSQVVGAWETQYF.